These 27 T cell receptor beta chains were all obtained from the same sample, sequenced in a study of blood T cell repertoires in COVID-19. Clones were sequenced by immunoSEQ multiplex PCR, and TCRdb holds only the in-frame ones, with some missing. The sample consists of approximately 350,000 clones, under 95% of them appearing once. The sequencing sample was made of peripheral blood. These receptors all come from a woman aged 18-35 years who had recovered from COVID-19.

V gene TRBV3-1 (or the pseudogene TRBV3-2) combines with J gene TRBJ2-2; D uncertain. CDR3 length: 15 amino acids. The V gene's germline CDR1 is LGHDT and CDR2 YNNKEL (reference sequence). V lost 0 bases to trimming and J lost 6 bases, with 11 bases between them. In DNA form, the CDR3 reads TGTGCCAGCAGCCAAGATCTGAAAAGCCCCGGGGAGCTGTTTTTT. It is translated as CASSQDLKSPGELFF.

This clone came up once. The chain is built from TRBV7-7 and TRBJ2-4, with TRBD1 matching 8 bases. This CDR3 is 17 amino acids long. CDR1 SSHAT and CDR2 FNYEAQ come from the germline V gene (reference sequence). V shed 1 base and J 0 bases; nucleotides not matched to a gene: 5. The CDR3 bases are TGTGCCAGCAGCTTAGGGGGACAGGAGCTAGCCAAAAACATTCAGTACTTC. This sequence encodes CASSLGGQELAKNIQYF.

The gene calls are TRBV19 and TRBJ1-3; possible D gene TRBD1, 6 bases. V was cut by 7 bases and J by 2 bases, with 12 bases left in between. Germline CDR1 and CDR2: LNHDA and SQIVND (reference sequence). The CDR3 runs to 14 residues. This CDR3 reads CASTWTAPGNTIYF. The CDR3 DNA reads as TGTGCCAGTACATGGACAGCGCCTGGAAACACCATATATTTT.

The chain is built from TRBV5-4 and TRBJ2-1; TRBD2 agrees at 9 bases. The V and J ends lost 3 bases and 6 bases, in that order; junction bases with no gene match: 7. CDR1 and CDR2 from the germline V gene are SGHNT and YYREEE (reference sequence). This CDR3 contains 15 residues. The CDR3 region has the DNA TGTGCCAGCAGCTCCGGGACTAGCTTGAGCAATGAGCAGTTCTTC. Amino acid sequence: CASSSGTSLSNEQFF.

This chain uses TRBV25-1 with TRBJ2-7; 7 bases agree with TRBD1. The CDR3 has 16 residues. V shed 1 base and J 0 bases; nucleotides not matched to a gene: 6. Germline values: CDR1 MGHDK, CDR2 SYGVNS. In DNA, the CDR3 is TGTGCCAGCAGTGAATCCGAGGACAGGTCCTCCTACGAGCAGTACGTC. Translated: CASSESEDRSSYEQYV.

The rearrangement uses TRBV4-3 and TRBJ1-1; maybe TRBD1 (6 bases). Germline CDR1 is LGHNA and CDR2 is YSLEER. Trimming cost V 4 bases and J 1 base, with 16 bases left between them. CDR3 length equals 16 residues. Here the CDR3 reads CASSRGRQGTNTEAFF. In nucleotides, the CDR3 is TGCGCCAGCAGCCGGGGTCGGCAGGGGACGAACACTGAAGCTTTCTTT.

The chain has TRBV25-1 and TRBJ2-1; the match to TRBD1 covers 10 bases. CDR1 is MGHDK, CDR2 SYGVNS, per germline. The CDR3 has 16 residues. V dropped 4 bases and J dropped 4; count of bases not matched to a gene: 7. Here the CDR3 reads CASSGTTGGGYNEQFF. The CDR3 region has the DNA TGTGCCAGCAGTGGTACGACAGGGGGCGGGTACAATGAGCAGTTCTTC.

The rearrangement uses TRBV12-3 or TRBV12-4 and TRBJ2-7; D remains ambiguous. V was clipped by 1 base and J by 2 bases, with 6 bases between them. This CDR3 has 13 amino acids. CDR3 sequence reads: CASSLGQPYEQYV. Written as DNA, the CDR3 is TGTGCCAGCAGTTTAGGACAACCCTACGAGCAGTACGTC.

The chain combines TRBV6-5 with TRBJ2-7, with 10 bases fitting TRBD2. The germline V gene has CDR1 MNHEY and CDR2 SVGAGI. The CDR3 loop spans 15 amino acids. Losses at the gene ends were 6 bases for V and 3 bases for J; bases not matched to a gene: 8. The CDR3 sequence: CASRSSGRAYYEQYV. CDR3 DNA sequence: TGTGCCAGCAGATCAAGCGGGAGGGCTTACTACGAGCAGTACGTC.

This chain connects TRBV6-2 or TRBV6-3 to TRBJ1-6; the D is unclear. With 2 bases removed from V and 6 bases from J, the gap between germline ends came to 14 bases. The CDR3 runs to 16 residues. Germline CDR1 reads MNHEY; CDR2 reads SVGEGT. CDR3 bases: TGTGCCAGCAGTTACGCCCAGGCGTCGGCTAATTCACCCCTCCACTTT. Amino acid sequence: CASSYAQASANSPLHF.

This clone showed up just once. The chain is built from TRBV5-1 and TRBJ2-1, with TRBD1 as a possible D gene (6 bases). The V gene's germline CDR1 is SGHRS and CDR2 YFSETQ. This CDR3 is 11 amino acids long. V lost 0 bases and J lost 15, with 10 bases in between. CDR3 sequence: CASSLGQDLFF. The CDR3 region has the DNA TGCGCCAGCAGCTTGGGACAGGACCTGTTCTTC. Filled out from reference TRBV5-1 and TRBJ2-1, the complete variable domain reads KAGVTQTPRYLIKTRGQQVTLSCSPISGHRSVSWYQQTPGQGLQFLFEYFSETQRNKGNFPGRFSGRQFSNSRSEMNVSTLELGDSALYLCASSLGQDLFFGPGTRLTVL.

The rearrangement joins TRBV11-3 to TRBJ2-3, with 7 nucleotides matching TRBD2. Trimming took 5 bases from V and 2 from J; bases not matched to a gene: 10. This CDR3 has 16 amino acids. Germline CDR1 reads SGHNT; CDR2 reads YENEEA. This CDR3 is CASSTLAPSATDTQYF. The CDR3 region has the DNA TGTGCCAGCAGCACACTAGCGCCTTCAGCCACAGATACGCAGTATTTT. Based on the CDR3 plus reference TRBV11-3 and TRBJ2-3, the full variable domain is EAGVVQSPRYKIIEKKQPVAFWCNPISGHNTLYWYLQNLGQGPELLIRYENEEAVDDSQLPKDRFSAERLKGVDSTLKIQPAELGDSAVYLCASSTLAPSATDTQYFGPGTRLTVL.

The chain has TRBV11-2 and TRBJ1-1; unclear D gene. The CDR3 consists of 13 residues. V lost 5 bases and J 0 bases, leaving 7 bases between the germline ends. Per the germline V gene, CDR1 is SGHAT and CDR2 is FQNNGV. CDR3 DNA sequence: TGTGCCAGCAGCGCAACGGTGAACACTGAAGCTTTCTTT. It codes for CASSATVNTEAFF.

This sequence joins TRBV18 and TRBJ1-2, with D unresolved. This CDR3 region has 12 residues. CDR1 and CDR2 (germline): KGHSH, LQKENI. V was pared by 2 bases and J by 3 bases, with 4 bases between. DNA of the CDR3: TGTGCCAGCTCACCAGACTACTATGGCTACACCTTC. Protein sequence: CASSPDYYGYTF.

The chain carries TRBV15 and TRBJ1-4, with 9 positions matching TRBD1. Germline V gene lookup returns CDR1 LNHNV and CDR2 YYDKDF (reference sequence). The CDR3 has 17 amino acids. V was clipped by 0 bases and J by 8 bases; unmatched bases: 10. CDR3 residues: CATSREVQGATREKLFF. DNA for the CDR3: TGTGCCACCAGCAGAGAAGTACAGGGGGCGACAAGAGAAAAACTGTTTTTT.

The chain recombines TRBV2 with TRBJ2-7; 12 bases fit TRBD1. V dropped 6 bases and J dropped 6; count of bases not matched to a gene: 6. The CDR3 loop spans 14 amino acids. CDR1 is SNHLY, CDR2 FYNNEI, per germline. CDR3 nucleotides: TGTGCCAGCAGGTCGGGACAGGGGGCGATCGAGCAGTACGTC. This gives the protein CASRSGQGAIEQYV.

As for this clone: In the same sample, other DNA sequences code for this CDR3. The rearrangement joins TRBV11-3 to TRBJ1-1; no clear D gene. There are 13 residues in the CDR3. V gave up 1 base and J gave up 1 base, with 4 bases separating them. Germline V gene lookup returns CDR1 SGHNT and CDR2 YENEEA. The CDR3 sequence is CASSLVANTEAFF. The CDR3 DNA sequence: TGTGCCAGCAGCTTAGTAGCGAACACTGAAGCTTTCTTT.

The chain uses TRBV6-4 and TRBJ2-5; 9 positions match TRBD2. J lost 5 bases, V lost 5 bases, and 9 bases had no gene match. Germline V gene lookup returns CDR1 MRHNA and CDR2 SNTAGT. This CDR3 comprises 15 residues. CDR3 protein: CASSKNSGRTETQYF. CDR3 nucleotides: TGTGCCAGCAGTAAGAATAGCGGGAGAACGGAGACCCAGTACTTC.

Comments on this clone: This specimen includes other DNA sequences encoding the same CDR3. V and J are TRBV27 and TRBJ1-1; perhaps TRBD1 as D (6 bases). CDR3 length: 13 residues. The germline V and J ends were trimmed by 2 bases and 5 bases, with 9 bases remaining between them. CDR1 is MNHEY and CDR2 is SMNVEV in the germline V gene (reference sequence). The CDR3 DNA reads as TGTGCCAGCAGTTTAAGGGGGGGGACTGAAGCTTTCTTT. It yields the protein CASSLRGGTEAFF.

The V and J genes are TRBV5-6 and TRBJ1-5, with 8 bases aligning to TRBD1. J was trimmed by 2 bases and V by 6 bases; bases with no gene match: 7. The CDR3 is 15 residues long. The V gene's germline CDR1 is SGHDT and CDR2 YYEEEE. DNA of the CDR3: TGTGCCAGCACCGCAGGGGGCGCGGGCAATCAGCCCCAGCATTTT. It encodes CASTAGGAGNQPQHF. Combining the CDR3 with reference TRBV5-6 and TRBJ1-5 gives the whole variable domain DAGVTQSPTHLIKTRGQQVTLRCSPKSGHDTVSWYQQALGQGPQFIFQYYEEEERQRGNFPDRFSGHQFPNYSSELNVNALLLGDSALYLCASTAGGAGNQPQHFGDGTRLSIL.

In this sample, this clone turned up once. J is TRBJ2-1 and V is TRBV7-2; D possibly corresponds to TRBD2 (6 bases). The CDR3 contains 15 residues. Germline values: CDR1 SGHTA, CDR2 FQGNSA. V dropped 4 bases and J dropped 9 bases, with 19 bases sitting between them. CDR3 DNA sequence: TGTGCCAGCAGCTCGAGGGCGGGACTCCCCCCTGAGCAGTTCTTC. The encoded protein is CASSSRAGLPPEQFF. Combining the CDR3 with reference TRBV7-2 and TRBJ2-1 gives the whole variable domain GAGVSQSPSNKVTEKGKDVELRCDPISGHTALYWYRQSLGQGLEFLIYFQGNSAPDKSGLPSDRFSAERTGGSVSTLTIQRTQQEDSAVYLCASSSRAGLPPEQFFGPGTRLTVL.

The CDR3 reads CASSLFWEGTSGRGNEQFF. The DNA for the CDR3 is TGCGCCAGCAGCCTGTTTTGGGAGGGAACTAGCGGGAGGGGAAATGAGCAGTTCTTC. This chain joins TRBV4-1 and TRBJ2-1; TRBD2 aligns across 13 bases. The germline gives CDR1 MGHRA, CDR2 YSYEKL. The CDR3 consists of 19 residues. V lost 4 bases, J lost 7 bases, and 16 bases stayed unmatched.

The V call is TRBV5-4, the J call TRBJ1-1, with D possibly TRBD1 on 6 matching bases. V lost 0 bases, J lost 5 bases, and 14 bases lay in between. The V gene's germline CDR1 is SGHNT and CDR2 YYREEE (reference sequence). This CDR3 comprises 15 residues. In DNA form, the CDR3 reads TGTGCCAGCAGCTTGGCCTCTACACAGGGAACTGAAGCTTTCTTT. Translation gives CASSLASTQGTEAFF.

The rearrangement uses TRBV5-1 and TRBJ2-2; 7 bases are shared with TRBD1. V lost 5 bases, J lost 2 bases, and 6 bases stayed unmatched. The CDR3 sequence is 15 residues long. The germline CDR1 and CDR2 sequences are SGHRS and YFSETQ. Here the CDR3 reads CASSLQGINTGELFF. CDR3 coding DNA: TGCGCCAGCAGTTTACAGGGGATTAACACCGGGGAGCTGTTTTTT.

This clone was detected only once. The rearrangement joins TRBV15 to TRBJ1-5; tentatively, D is TRBD1 (5 bases). The V end lost 0 bases, the J end lost 6 bases, and 12 bases lay between the germline ends. Germline V CDR1 and CDR2: LNHNV, YYDKDF (reference sequence). This CDR3 region has 15 residues. CDR3 sequence reads: CATSRDGRGSQPQHF. The CDR3, as DNA: TGTGCCACCAGCAGAGATGGCCGGGGGAGTCAGCCCCAGCATTTT.

This chain links TRBV5-1 with TRBJ2-7; D is unclear. V gave up 0 bases and J gave up 2 bases, with 9 bases separating them. Looked up from germline, CDR1 is SGHRS and CDR2 is YFSETQ. This CDR3 region has 14 residues. CDR3 sequence reads: CASSLDSTTYEQYV. The CDR3 DNA reads TGCGCCAGCAGCTTGGACAGTACAACCTACGAGCAGTACGTC.

The chain recombines TRBV24-1 with TRBJ1-5; the match to TRBD1 covers 7 bases. CDR1 and CDR2 (germline): KGHDR, SFDVKD. The CDR3 is 15 residues long. Unmatched junction bases numbered 7, after V lost 3 bases and J lost 6 bases. The DNA of the CDR3 is TGTGCCACCAGTGATCAGGGGGATGGGGCTCAGCCCCAGCATTTT. Its protein product is CATSDQGDGAQPQHF.